This TCR beta chain was sequenced in a study of PD-L1 blockade in urothelial cancer. Study as a whole: Researchers looked at the blood 3 weeks (second dose) and 6 weeks after treatment began. Each blood sample yielded a median of around 130,000 T cells.

This CDR3 region has 19 residues. Germline trimming cut 3 bases from V and 0 bases from J; bases unmatched to any gene: 11. Per the germline V gene, CDR1 is MNHNS and CDR2 is SASEGT. Sample contribution per patient ranged from 1 to 8, covering pretreatment and on-treatment. Study-wide results and limits: In blood sampled pretreatment, TCR clonality below the median predicted better survival.

TCRdb keeps only in-frame clones here, not all; method: immunoSEQ multiplex PCR. The table has more than 45,000 clones, approximately 80% seen once. Details on this clone: The antigen is undetermined.

This rearrangement joins TRBV6-1 to TRBJ1-5; 10 bases are a match to TRBD1. The clonotype was recovered from a man between 65 and 85 years old with urothelial cancer. Specimen: PBMCs, collected around atezolizumab (anti-PD-L1) treatment. The CDR3 bases are TGTGCCAGCAGTGACCGGGACAGGGGACTTTTTTATAGCAATCAGCCCCAGCATTTT. Protein sequence: CASSDRDRGLFYSNQPQHF.